Listed here are 21 T cell receptor beta chains from one sample, sequenced in a study of monozygotic twins with inflammatory bowel disease. With the 5' RACE reads reprocessed, TCRdb shows one record per CDR3 protein and no DNA. The sample includes more than 350,000 distinct CDR3 sequences. Sequenced material: blood. Source of these receptors: a human donor with ulcerative colitis or Crohn's disease, or a healthy co-twin of an affected twin (not recorded which).

The J gene is TRBJ2-7, the V gene TRBV5-4. Germline CDR1 SGHNT, CDR2 YYREEE (reference sequence). CDR3 length equals 15 residues. This CDR3 is CASSLGWGYSYEQYF.

CDR3 region: CASSKQLSGNTIYF. The V gene is TRBV6-6, the J gene TRBJ1-3. CDR3 length: 14 amino acids. CDR1 is MNHNY, CDR2 SVGAGI, per germline (reference sequence).

The chain uses TRBV7-3 and TRBJ2-2; the D gene TCRdb calls, TRBD2, cannot be checked with no DNA. This CDR3 is 15 amino acids long. The V gene's germline CDR1 is SGHTA and CDR2 FQGTGA. This chain's CDR3 is CASSPTLGNTGELFF.

This chain connects TRBV15 to TRBJ1-3; TCRdb's D call of TRBD1 is untestable without DNA. This CDR3 region has 16 residues. Germline-derived CDR1 and CDR2 are LNHNV and YYDKDF (reference sequence). CDR3 region: CATSYPGPGTGNTIYF.

The V gene is TRBV5-4, the J gene TRBJ2-6; the D call of TRBD1 rests on TCRdb alone, since no DNA is present to check it. Germline loops: CDR1 SGHNT, CDR2 YYREEE (reference sequence). CDR3 size: 16 residues. The CDR3 sequence is CASSPAGSFGANVLTF.

The V gene is TRBV3-1, the J gene TRBJ2-1. The CDR3 covers 13 residues. Germline V CDR1 and CDR2: LGHDT, YNNKEL (reference sequence). The CDR3 protein is CASSQVVRDEQFF.

This chain links TRBV5-1 with TRBJ1-1; the D call from TCRdb, TRBD1, cannot be confirmed without DNA. The germline V gene encodes CDR1 SGHRS and CDR2 YFSETQ. The CDR3 extends over 13 amino acids. Here the CDR3 reads CASSEVWGTEAFF.

J is TRBJ1-6 and V is TRBV18; TCRdb's assignment of TRBD1 cannot be checked, as there is no DNA. Per germline, CDR1 KGHSH and CDR2 LQKENI. This CDR3 comprises 15 residues. This chain's CDR3 is CASSPTGTDNSPLHF.

The genes are TRBV5-1 and TRBJ1-4. CDR1 SGHRS and CDR2 YFSETQ come from the germline V gene. The CDR3 covers 15 residues. This CDR3 reads CASREVTATNEKLFF.

The CDR3: CASSPSPDVGKAFF. The rearrangement uses TRBV7-7 and TRBJ1-1. The germline CDR1 and CDR2 sequences are SSHAT and FNYEAQ (reference sequence). CDR3 length: 14 amino acids.

This chain joins TRBV5-8 and TRBJ2-1; TCRdb lists TRBD2, though no DNA is available to test this call. Per germline, CDR1 SGHTS and CDR2 YDEGEE. The CDR3 is made up of 16 amino acids. The CDR3: CASSLRDFKSYNEQFF.

CDR3 region: CAISEEGAVTDTQYF. V and J are TRBV10-3 and TRBJ2-3; the D call from TCRdb, TRBD1, cannot be confirmed without DNA. The CDR3 extends over 15 amino acids. Germline V gene lookup returns CDR1 ENHRY and CDR2 SYGVKD.

The J gene is TRBJ1-1, the V gene TRBV24-1; TCRdb picks TRBD1, but there is no DNA to check that call. The CDR3 sequence is 16 residues long. Looked up from germline, CDR1 is KGHDR and CDR2 is SFDVKD. Here the CDR3 reads CATSDLGGQEDTEAFF.

V usage is TRBV12-3 or TRBV12-4 and J usage is TRBJ1-1; TCRdb designates TRBD1, a call that cannot be tested without DNA. The CDR3 extends over 12 amino acids. The CDR3 sequence: CASRGESTEAFF.

The CDR3 protein is CSAAGDPNEKLFF. The V gene is TRBV20-1, the J gene TRBJ1-4; TCRdb's D call, TRBD1, is unchecked because there is no DNA. The CDR3 length is 13 residues. Germline V gene data show CDR1 as DFQATT and CDR2 as SNEGSKA (reference sequence).

The chain carries TRBV6-1 and TRBJ2-7. This CDR3 spans 17 amino acids. Germline V CDR1 and CDR2: MNHNS, SASEGT. The CDR3 protein is CASSAWAFPSHSYEQYF.

The gene calls are TRBV7-2 and TRBJ1-6; with no DNA, the TCRdb D assignment of TRBD1 cannot be verified. Germline V gene sequence: CDR1 SGHTA, CDR2 FQGNSA. The CDR3 covers 15 residues. The CDR3 sequence is CASSLSRGVGSPLHF.

V and J are TRBV18 and TRBJ2-2; absent DNA, TCRdb's TRBD1 call cannot be checked. Germline V gene data show CDR1 as KGHSH and CDR2 as LQKENI. There are 16 residues in the CDR3. The CDR3: CASSPPDRGNTGELFF.

The chain has TRBV12-3 or TRBV12-4 and TRBJ1-1. The CDR3 consists of 14 residues. This chain's CDR3 is CASSLGSTITEAFF.

The rearrangement joins TRBV20-1 to TRBJ1-1. Germline lookup yields CDR1 DFQATT and CDR2 SNEGSKA (reference sequence). The CDR3 is 14 residues long. The CDR3 here is CSAYSGPINTEAFF.

The genes are TRBV6-5 and TRBJ1-4. This CDR3 has 13 amino acids. CDR1 is MNHEY, CDR2 SVGAGI, per germline. This CDR3 reads CASSYSEGGKLFF.